Following are 23 T cell receptor beta chains from one sample sequenced in a study of blood T cell repertoires in COVID-19. Method: immunoSEQ multiplex PCR; TCRdb's copy keeps in-frame clones and lacks some. The sample has roughly 300,000 clones, 85% seen once. The sequencing sample was made of PBMCs or T cells enriched from blood (not recorded which). These receptor sequences come from a woman between 45 and 65 years old who had recovered from COVID-19.

This sequence joins TRBV30 and TRBJ2-3; 8 bases are shared with TRBD2. This CDR3 region has 15 residues. Germline V lookup: CDR1 GTSNPN, CDR2 SVGIG (reference sequence). V lost 3 bases to trimming and J lost 6 bases; unmatched junction nucleotides: 11. CDR3 DNA: TGTGCCTGGAGCTCCGGGGGCGGGGGGCTGGATACGCAGTATTTT. It translates to CAWSSGGGGLDTQYF.

This clone showed up just a few times. This rearrangement joins TRBV4-1 to TRBJ1-1; D gene uncertain. The CDR3 contains 14 residues. The germline V gene encodes CDR1 MGHRA and CDR2 YSYEKL. With 1 base removed from V and 0 bases from J, the gap between germline ends came to 6 bases. The CDR3 loop reads CASSQGLLNTEAFF. The CDR3, as DNA: TGCGCCAGCAGCCAAGGGCTCCTGAACACTGAAGCTTTCTTT.

The chain uses TRBV30 and TRBJ2-3; TRBD2 matches 9 bases. Trimming at V came to 5 bases and at J to 1 base, leaving 4 bases not matched to a gene. CDR3 length: 14 residues. The germline gives CDR1 GTSNPN, CDR2 SVGIG (reference sequence). CDR3 protein: CAWGRLAGTDTQYF. DNA of the CDR3: TGTGCCTGGGGAAGACTAGCGGGCACAGATACGCAGTATTTT.

The rearrangement joins TRBV19 to TRBJ1-1; 8 nucleotides align to TRBD1. The CDR3 contains 14 residues. The germline CDR1 and CDR2 sequences are LNHDA and SQIVND (reference sequence). The V gene end was trimmed by 2 bases and the J gene end by 4 bases; junction bases not matched to a gene: 3. The CDR3: CASSITGGRTEAFF. CDR3 sequence (DNA): TGTGCCAGTAGTATAACAGGGGGTCGCACTGAAGCTTTCTTT. Looking up the rest from reference TRBV19 and TRBJ1-1 gives the full variable domain: DGGITQSPKYLFRKEGQNVTLSCEQNLNHDAMYWYRQDPGQGLRLIYYSQIVNDFQKGDIAEGYSVSREKKESFPLTVTSAQKNPTAFYLCASSITGGRTEAFFGQGTRLTVV.

The V gene is TRBV18, the J gene TRBJ2-2; TRBD1 matches 8 bases. The CDR3 sequence is 15 residues long. From germline, CDR1 is KGHSH and CDR2 LQKENI. Trimming removed 3 bases from V and 4 bases from J; junction bases left unmatched: 4. The CDR3 protein is CASSPRQGSTGELFF. In nucleotides, the CDR3 is TGTGCCAGCTCACCTCGACAGGGGAGCACCGGGGAGCTGTTTTTT.

This clone was seen repeatedly, ten times or more. The chain is built from TRBV3-1 (or the pseudogene TRBV3-2) and TRBJ2-7; the D gene is possibly TRBD1 (5 bases). CDR1 and CDR2 from the germline V gene are LGHDT and YNNKEL (reference sequence). Deletions cut 4 bases from V and 2 bases from J, with 9 bases between. This CDR3 contains 13 residues. CDR3 sequence: CASSLGETYEQYF. DNA for the CDR3: TGTGCCAGCAGCCTAGGGGAAACCTACGAGCAGTACTTC.

J is TRBJ1-2 and V is TRBV2; D might be TRBD1 (6 bases). Trimming shortened V by 11 bases and J by 5 bases, and 33 bases separated the two germline ends. There are 18 residues in the CDR3. Germline V gene data show CDR1 as SNHLY and CDR2 as FYNNEI. CDR3 nucleotide sequence: TGTGCCCGCCGGGGGGGGCCAGGGGATCCATTTGAGGGGTATGGCTACACCTTC. This gives the protein CARRGGPGDPFEGYGYTF.

V is TRBV30 and J is TRBJ1-4; the D is unclear. Trimming took 7 bases from V and 10 from J, leaving 10 bases between them. There are 10 residues in the CDR3. Germline V lookup: CDR1 GTSNPN, CDR2 SVGIG (reference sequence). CDR3 nucleotides: TGTGCCTTAGAGAGAGGAAAACTGTTTTTT. Translated, it gives CALERGKLFF.

This clone has just one count. The rearrangement links TRBV4-1 to TRBJ2-4, with 8 bases aligning to TRBD2. Germline V gene lookup returns CDR1 MGHRA and CDR2 YSYEKL. This CDR3 has 14 amino acids. The V segment lost 6 bases and the J segment 6 bases; nucleotides outside the gene matches: 7. CDR3 region: CASRAAGAVNIQYF. The CDR3 coding sequence is TGCGCCAGCAGAGCAGCGGGAGCGGTAAACATTCAGTACTTC.

V and J are TRBV9 and TRBJ1-6, with 8 bases matching TRBD1. The CDR3 extends over 15 amino acids. The V gene's germline CDR1 is SGDLS and CDR2 YYNGEE. The V and J ends lost 4 bases and 7 bases, in that order; junction bases with no gene match: 7. The CDR3 loop is CASSPGQGENSPLHF. The CDR3 DNA is TGTGCCAGCAGCCCCGGACAGGGAGAAAATTCACCCCTCCACTTT.

The chain's CDR3 is CAWSNYGTGLREKLFF. The DNA for the CDR3 is TGTGCCTGGAGTAACTACGGGACAGGGCTCCGTGAAAAACTGTTTTTT. This chain links TRBV30 with TRBJ1-4, with 9 bases identical to TRBD1. This CDR3 has 16 amino acids. V shed 2 bases and J 7 bases; nucleotides not matched to a gene: 11. Germline CDR1 GTSNPN, CDR2 SVGIG (reference sequence).

The chain combines TRBV29-1 with TRBJ1-1; 9 bases align to TRBD1. J was trimmed by 7 bases and V by 2 bases; bases with no gene match: 8. The CDR3 spans 14 residues. Germline CDR1 reads SQVTM; CDR2 reads ANQGSEA. CDR3 bases: TGCAGCGTTGAACTAAGGACAGGGGATAATGAAGCTTTCTTT. Protein sequence: CSVELRTGDNEAFF.

The chain recombines TRBV13 with TRBJ1-5, with 9 bases matching TRBD1. The ends lost 5 bases at V and 3 bases at J; junction bases unmatched: 5. CDR3 size: 15 residues. Germline V gene lookup returns CDR1 PRHDT and CDR2 FYEKMQ (reference sequence). This CDR3 reads CASSQGQGTNQPQHF. The CDR3 DNA reads as TGTGCCAGCAGCCAGGGACAGGGCACCAATCAGCCCCAGCATTTT.

Comments on this clone: Other DNA sequences of this sample code for an identical CDR3. The J gene is TRBJ1-5, the V gene TRBV28, with a tentative D call TRBD1 (5 bases). The V and J ends lost 6 bases and 1 base respectively, with 13 bases between them. Germline lookup yields CDR1 MDHEN and CDR2 SYDVKM. The CDR3 contains 15 residues. The CDR3 protein is CASRLSGGSNQPQHF. In nucleotides, the CDR3 is TGTGCCAGCAGGCTGTCGGGGGGAAGCAATCAGCCCCAGCATTTT.

This clone was seen a single time. The CDR3 reads CASSPSGAGDTQYF. CDR3 nucleotides: TGTGCCAGCAGCCCTAGCGGGGCCGGAGATACGCAGTATTTT. This rearrangement joins TRBV11-3 to TRBJ2-3; 9 bases are shared with TRBD2. The junction had 5 bases not matched to a gene; V was cut back by 5 bases and J by 5 bases. Germline V gene lookup returns CDR1 SGHNT and CDR2 YENEEA. This CDR3 is built from 14 residues.

V gene TRBV29-1 combines with J gene TRBJ1-5; D remains unclear. This CDR3 spans 13 amino acids. Germline lookup yields CDR1 SQVTM and CDR2 ANQGSEA. V lost 4 bases, J lost 2 bases, and 9 bases lay in between. The CDR3 loop reads CSVGLSGNQPQHF. As DNA, the CDR3 is TGCAGCGTTGGGCTTTCAGGCAATCAGCCCCAGCATTTT.

CDR3 in DNA: TGTGCCAGCAGCGGGCTAGCCAAGCAAGAGACCCAGTACTTC. It encodes CASSGLAKQETQYF. V and J are TRBV6-5 and TRBJ2-5, with a weak D call TRBD2 (5 bases). CDR1 MNHEY and CDR2 SVGAGI come from the germline V gene. V was cut by 6 bases and J by 2 bases, with 13 bases left in between. The CDR3 totals 14 residues.

The gene calls are TRBV29-1 and TRBJ1-5; D is possibly TRBD1 (6 bases). This CDR3 has 14 residues. Germline CDR1 reads SQVTM; CDR2 reads ANQGSEA. The V and J ends lost 3 bases and 0 bases respectively, with 9 bases between them. As DNA, the CDR3 is TGCAGCGTTGACACGGGACATAGCAATCAGCCCCAGCATTTT. As protein: CSVDTGHSNQPQHF.

The chain uses TRBV4-1 and TRBJ2-1; the match to TRBD2 covers 11 bases. This CDR3 spans 17 amino acids. CDR1 is MGHRA, CDR2 YSYEKL, per germline. Trimming at V came to 1 base and at J to 5 bases, leaving 7 bases not matched to a gene. The CDR3 DNA sequence: TGCGCCAGCAGCCAAGCTCCGACTAGCGGGGCTAACAATGAGCAGTTCTTC. Its protein is CASSQAPTSGANNEQFF.

This clone occurred a few times. The rearrangement links TRBV23-1 to TRBJ1-1; 8 bases line up with TRBD1. TRBV23-1 is flagged as an ORF with uncertain function. J was trimmed by 1 base and V by 0 bases; bases with no gene match: 4. CDR3 size: 16 residues. CDR3 loop: CASSQSTGEENTEAFF. The CDR3 DNA sequence: TGCGCCAGCAGTCAATCGACAGGGGAGGAGAACACTGAAGCTTTCTTT.

This chain links TRBV3-1 (or the pseudogene TRBV3-2) with TRBJ1-1; 7 bases line up with TRBD1. Germline CDR1 and CDR2: LGHDT and YNNKEL (reference sequence). After removal of 4 bases from V and 7 bases from J, the junction contained 6 bases not matched to a gene. The CDR3 length is 13 residues. The CDR3 nucleotides read TGTGCCAGCAGCCTAACCGGACAGGATGAAGCTTTCTTT. It codes for CASSLTGQDEAFF.

This chain joins TRBV5-8 and TRBJ1-1; 7 bases agree with TRBD1. The CDR3 sequence is 15 residues long. The V gene end was trimmed by 6 bases and the J gene end by 2 bases; junction bases not matched to a gene: 10. Germline assignment: CDR1 SGHTS and CDR2 YDEGEE. CDR3 loop: CASTRQGTANTEAFF. Here the CDR3 DNA reads TGTGCCAGCACCCGCCAGGGGACAGCCAACACTGAAGCTTTCTTT.

As DNA, the CDR3 is TGCGCCAGCGGACAGGGTAATATGGATACGCAGTATTTT. Amino acids: CASGQGNMDTQYF. The chain joins TRBV10-1 to TRBJ2-3; 8 nucleotides match TRBD1. This CDR3 is 13 amino acids long. J gave up 6 bases and V 8 bases, and 7 bases lay outside the gene matches. Looked up from germline, CDR1 is WNHNN and CDR2 is SYGVQD (reference sequence).